This TCR beta chain appears in the sequencing data of a study of blood T cell repertoires in COVID-19. As for the study in general: Acute and convalescent COVID-19 specimens originated in the United States, Italy and Spain. Nucleic acid was either cDNA or gDNA, and it came from T cells, B-cell-depleted T cells, or PBMCs.

CDR1 and CDR2 from the germline V gene are MNHEY and SVGAGI. This CDR3 is built from 12 residues. V lost 2 bases, J lost 7 bases, and 8 bases lay in between. How the authors handled the data: Amplified reference gene primers provided the basis for estimating nucleated cell counts. The repertoire was sequenced with immunoSEQ multiplex PCR; TCRdb's copy has only in-frame clones and lacks some. That table supplies the V and J calls and clone size; D and trimming were determined from the DNA. The sample carries 90,000 to 150,000 clones, approximately 90% recorded once. This TCR came from a human donor in a cohort sampled during active COVID-19. The gene calls are TRBV6-5 and TRBJ1-1; D is ambiguous. The sequenced material came from peripheral blood. The CDR3 coding sequence is TGTGCCAGCAGTTACCTCAATAGTGAAGCTTTCTTT. The encoded protein is CASSYLNSEAFF.